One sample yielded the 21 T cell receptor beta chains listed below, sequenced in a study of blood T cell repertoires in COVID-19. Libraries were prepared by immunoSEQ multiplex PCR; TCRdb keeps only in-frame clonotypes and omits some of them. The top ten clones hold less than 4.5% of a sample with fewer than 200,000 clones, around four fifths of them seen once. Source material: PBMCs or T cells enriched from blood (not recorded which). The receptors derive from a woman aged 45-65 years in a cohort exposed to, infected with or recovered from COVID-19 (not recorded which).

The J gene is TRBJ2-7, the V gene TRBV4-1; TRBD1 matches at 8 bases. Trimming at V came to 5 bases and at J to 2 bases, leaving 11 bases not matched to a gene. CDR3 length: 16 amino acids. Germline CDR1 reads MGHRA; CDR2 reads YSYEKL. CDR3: CASSSNTGQAPYEQYF. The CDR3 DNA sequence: TGCGCCAGCAGCTCCAACACGGGACAGGCCCCCTACGAGCAGTACTTC.

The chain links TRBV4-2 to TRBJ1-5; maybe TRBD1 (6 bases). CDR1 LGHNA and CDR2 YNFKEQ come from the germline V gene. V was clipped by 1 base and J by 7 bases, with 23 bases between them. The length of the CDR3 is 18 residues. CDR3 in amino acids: CASSQAPPVAGVWQPQHF. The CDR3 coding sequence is TGTGCCAGCAGCCAAGCTCCCCCGGTGGCAGGGGTCTGGCAGCCCCAGCATTTT.

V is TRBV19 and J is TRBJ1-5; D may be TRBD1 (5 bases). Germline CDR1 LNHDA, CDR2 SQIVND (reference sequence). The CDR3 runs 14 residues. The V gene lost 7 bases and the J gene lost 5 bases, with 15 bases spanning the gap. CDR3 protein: CASKGRVLDQPQHF. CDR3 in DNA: TGTGCCAGTAAGGGCAGGGTGCTTGATCAGCCCCAGCATTTT.

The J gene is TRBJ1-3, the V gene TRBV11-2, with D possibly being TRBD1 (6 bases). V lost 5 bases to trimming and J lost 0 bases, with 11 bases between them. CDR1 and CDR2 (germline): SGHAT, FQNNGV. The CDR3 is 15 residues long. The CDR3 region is CASSLGQGSGNTIYF. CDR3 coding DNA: TGTGCCAGCAGCCTGGGACAAGGCTCTGGAAACACCATATATTTT.

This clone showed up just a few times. CDR3 region: CASSRTGATGELFF. The DNA of the CDR3 is TGCGCCAGCAGCCGGACAGGGGCCACCGGGGAGCTGTTTTTT. The chain combines TRBV5-1 with TRBJ2-2; 9 bases agree with TRBD1. The CDR3 is made up of 14 amino acids. V gave up 4 bases and J gave up 4 bases; unmatched junction bases: 2. Germline-derived CDR1 and CDR2 are SGHRS and YFSETQ. The variable domain in full, with the rest retrieved from reference TRBV5-1 and TRBJ2-2, is KAGVTQTPRYLIKTRGQQVTLSCSPISGHRSVSWYQQTPGQGLQFLFEYFSETQRNKGNFPGRFSGRQFSNSRSEMNVSTLELGDSALYLCASSRTGATGELFFGEGSRLTVL.

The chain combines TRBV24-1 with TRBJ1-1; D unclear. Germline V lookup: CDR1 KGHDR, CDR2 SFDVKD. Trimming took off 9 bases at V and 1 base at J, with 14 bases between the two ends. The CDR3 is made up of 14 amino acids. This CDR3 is CATRGSAGNTEAFF. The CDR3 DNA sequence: TGTGCCACCCGAGGGAGTGCGGGGAACACTGAAGCTTTCTTT.

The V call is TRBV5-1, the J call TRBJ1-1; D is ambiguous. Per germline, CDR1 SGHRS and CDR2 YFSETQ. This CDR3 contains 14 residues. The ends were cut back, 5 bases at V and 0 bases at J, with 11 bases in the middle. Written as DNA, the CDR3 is TGCGCCAGCAGTCGGGAGTTGATGAACACTGAAGCTTTCTTT. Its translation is CASSRELMNTEAFF. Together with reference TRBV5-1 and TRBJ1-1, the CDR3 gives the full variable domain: KAGVTQTPRYLIKTRGQQVTLSCSPISGHRSVSWYQQTPGQGLQFLFEYFSETQRNKGNFPGRFSGRQFSNSRSEMNVSTLELGDSALYLCASSRELMNTEAFFGQGTRLTVV.

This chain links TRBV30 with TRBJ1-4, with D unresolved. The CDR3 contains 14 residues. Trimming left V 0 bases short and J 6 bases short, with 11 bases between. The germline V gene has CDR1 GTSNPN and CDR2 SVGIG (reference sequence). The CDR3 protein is CAWSVLRGDEKLFF. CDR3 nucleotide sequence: TGTGCCTGGAGTGTACTGAGAGGAGATGAAAAACTGTTTTTT.

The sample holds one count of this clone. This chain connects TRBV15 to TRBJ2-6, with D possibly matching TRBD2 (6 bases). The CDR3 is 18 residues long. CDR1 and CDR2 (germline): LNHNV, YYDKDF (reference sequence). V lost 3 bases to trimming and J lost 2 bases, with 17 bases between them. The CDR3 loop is CATSRGLAYSAGANVLTF. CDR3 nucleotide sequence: TGTGCCACCAGCAGGGGACTGGCTTACTCCGCTGGGGCCAACGTCCTGACTTTC.

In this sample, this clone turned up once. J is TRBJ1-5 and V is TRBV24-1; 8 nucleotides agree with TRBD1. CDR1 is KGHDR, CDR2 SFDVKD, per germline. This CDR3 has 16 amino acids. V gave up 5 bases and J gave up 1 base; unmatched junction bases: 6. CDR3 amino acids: CATSALWTGSNQPQHF. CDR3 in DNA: TGTGCCACCAGTGCCCTGTGGACAGGGAGCAATCAGCCCCAGCATTTT.

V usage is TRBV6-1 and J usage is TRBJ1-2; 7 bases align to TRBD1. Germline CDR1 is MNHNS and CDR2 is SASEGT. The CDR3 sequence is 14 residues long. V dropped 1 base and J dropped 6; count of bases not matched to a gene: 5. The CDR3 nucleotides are TGTGCCAGCAGTGAAGATAGGGGGCGCCATGGCTACACCTTC. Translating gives CASSEDRGRHGYTF.

The CDR3 sequence: CASSIGRLAGVDNEQFF. The CDR3 DNA is TGTGCCAGTAGTATAGGGCGGCTAGCGGGAGTGGACAATGAGCAGTTCTTC. This chain joins TRBV19 and TRBJ2-1, with TRBD2 identical over 10 bases. CDR3 length: 17 residues. Germline trimming cut 1 base from V and 5 bases from J; bases unmatched to any gene: 8. In germline, CDR1 is LNHDA, CDR2 SQIVND (reference sequence). The whole variable domain, remainder taken from reference TRBV19 and TRBJ2-1, is DGGITQSPKYLFRKEGQNVTLSCEQNLNHDAMYWYRQDPGQGLRLIYYSQIVNDFQKGDIAEGYSVSREKKESFPLTVTSAQKNPTAFYLCASSIGRLAGVDNEQFFGPGTRLTVL.

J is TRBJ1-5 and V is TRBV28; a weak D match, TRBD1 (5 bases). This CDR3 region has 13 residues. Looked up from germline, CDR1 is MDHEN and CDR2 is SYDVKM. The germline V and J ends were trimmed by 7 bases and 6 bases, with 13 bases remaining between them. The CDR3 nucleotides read TGTGCCAGCACCCGGGGGACGGCTCAGCCCCAGCATTTT. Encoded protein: CASTRGTAQPQHF. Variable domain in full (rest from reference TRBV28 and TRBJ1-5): DVKVTQSSRYLVKRTGEKVFLECVQDMDHENMFWYRQDPGLGLRLIYFSYDVKMKEKGDIPEGYSVSREKKERFSLILESASTNQTSMYLCASTRGTAQPQHFGDGTRLSIL.

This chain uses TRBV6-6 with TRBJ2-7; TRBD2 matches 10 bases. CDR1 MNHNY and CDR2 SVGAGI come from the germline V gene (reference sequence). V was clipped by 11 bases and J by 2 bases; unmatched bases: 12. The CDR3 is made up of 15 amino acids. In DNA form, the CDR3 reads TGTGCCGCCGGTAGCGGGAGGCGGGATACCTACGAGCAGTACTTC. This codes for CAAGSGRRDTYEQYF.

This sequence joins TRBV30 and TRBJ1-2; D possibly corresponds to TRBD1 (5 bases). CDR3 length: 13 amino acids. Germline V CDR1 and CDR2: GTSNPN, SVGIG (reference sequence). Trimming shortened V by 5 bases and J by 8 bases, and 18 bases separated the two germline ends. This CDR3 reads CAWAGQALTGYTF. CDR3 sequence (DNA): TGTGCCTGGGCAGGGCAGGCCCTAACCGGCTACACCTTC.

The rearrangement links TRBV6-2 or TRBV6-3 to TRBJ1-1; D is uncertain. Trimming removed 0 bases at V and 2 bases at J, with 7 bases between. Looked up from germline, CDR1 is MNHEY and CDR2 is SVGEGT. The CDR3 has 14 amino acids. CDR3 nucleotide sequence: TGTGCCAGCAGTTACTCTCAGGTAAACACTGAAGCTTTCTTT. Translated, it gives CASSYSQVNTEAFF.

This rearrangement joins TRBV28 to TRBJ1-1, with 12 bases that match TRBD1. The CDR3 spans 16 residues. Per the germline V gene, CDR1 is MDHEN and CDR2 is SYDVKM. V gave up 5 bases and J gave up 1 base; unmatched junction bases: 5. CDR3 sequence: CASSLGTGGQNTEAFF. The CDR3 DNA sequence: TGTGCCAGCAGTCTCGGGACAGGGGGCCAGAACACTGAAGCTTTCTTT.

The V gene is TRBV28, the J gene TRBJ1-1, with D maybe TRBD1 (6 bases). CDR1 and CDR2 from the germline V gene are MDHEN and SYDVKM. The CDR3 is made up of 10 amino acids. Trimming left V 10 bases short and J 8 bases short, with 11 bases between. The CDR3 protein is CATLDREAFF. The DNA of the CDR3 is TGTGCCACCCTAGACAGGGAAGCTTTCTTT.

The CDR3 sequence: CASSPGTGLTGELFF. CDR3 bases: TGTGCCAGCTCACCCGGGACAGGGCTCACCGGGGAGCTGTTTTTT. The rearrangement joins TRBV18 to TRBJ2-2, with 9 bases lining up with TRBD1. The CDR3 totals 15 residues. The germline gives CDR1 KGHSH, CDR2 LQKENI. With 3 bases clipped from V and 4 bases from J, the junction kept 3 bases outside the gene matches.

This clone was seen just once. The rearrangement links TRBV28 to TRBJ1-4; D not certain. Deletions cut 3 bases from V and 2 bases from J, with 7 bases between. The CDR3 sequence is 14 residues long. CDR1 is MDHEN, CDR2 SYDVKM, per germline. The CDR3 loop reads CASSFGVTNEKLFF. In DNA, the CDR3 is TGTGCCAGCAGTTTCGGGGTGACTAATGAAAAACTGTTTTTT.

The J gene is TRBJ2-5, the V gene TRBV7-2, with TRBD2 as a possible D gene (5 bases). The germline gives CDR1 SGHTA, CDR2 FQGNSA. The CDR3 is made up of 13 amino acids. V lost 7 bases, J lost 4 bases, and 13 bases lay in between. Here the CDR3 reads CASTGRPLETQYF. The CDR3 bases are TGTGCCAGCACGGGGAGACCTTTAGAGACCCAGTACTTC.